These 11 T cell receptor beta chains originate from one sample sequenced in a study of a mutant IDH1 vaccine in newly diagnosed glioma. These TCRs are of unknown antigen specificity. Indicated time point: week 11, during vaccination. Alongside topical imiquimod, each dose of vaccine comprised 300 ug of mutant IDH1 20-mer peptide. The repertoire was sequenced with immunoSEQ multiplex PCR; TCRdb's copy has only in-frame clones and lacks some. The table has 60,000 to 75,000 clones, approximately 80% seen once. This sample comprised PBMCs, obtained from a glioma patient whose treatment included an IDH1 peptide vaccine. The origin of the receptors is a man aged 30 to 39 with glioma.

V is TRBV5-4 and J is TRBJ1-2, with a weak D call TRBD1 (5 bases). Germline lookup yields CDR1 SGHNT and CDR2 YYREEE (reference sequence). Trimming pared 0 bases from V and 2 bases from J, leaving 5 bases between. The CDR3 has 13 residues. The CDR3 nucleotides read TGTGCCAGCAGCTTGGGACAGAACTATGGCTACACCTTC. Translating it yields CASSLGQNYGYTF.

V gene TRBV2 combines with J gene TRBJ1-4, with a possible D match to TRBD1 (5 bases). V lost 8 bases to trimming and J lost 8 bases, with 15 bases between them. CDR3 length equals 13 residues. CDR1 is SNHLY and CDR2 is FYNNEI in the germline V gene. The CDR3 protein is CASEGAGGEKLFF. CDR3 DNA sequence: TGTGCCAGCGAAGGGGCCGGGGGGGAAAAACTGTTTTTT.

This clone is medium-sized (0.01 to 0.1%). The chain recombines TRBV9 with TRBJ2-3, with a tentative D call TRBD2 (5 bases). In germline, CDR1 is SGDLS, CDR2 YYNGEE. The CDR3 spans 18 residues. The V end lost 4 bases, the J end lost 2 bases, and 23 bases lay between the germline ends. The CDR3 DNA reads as TGTGCCAGCAGCCCGTTAGCGCGTCCAACGCCAGACACAGATACGCAGTATTTT. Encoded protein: CASSPLARPTPDTDTQYF.

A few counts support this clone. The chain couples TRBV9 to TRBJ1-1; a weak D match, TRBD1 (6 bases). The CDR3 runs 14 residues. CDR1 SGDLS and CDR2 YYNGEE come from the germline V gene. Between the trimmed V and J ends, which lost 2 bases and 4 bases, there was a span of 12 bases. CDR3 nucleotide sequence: TGTGCCAGCAGCGTCGAAGGGGGAGGCACTGAAGCTTTCTTT. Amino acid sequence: CASSVEGGGTEAFF.

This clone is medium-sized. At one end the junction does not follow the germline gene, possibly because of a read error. DNA of the CDR3: TGTGCCAGCTCACTCACCTCAGGGAACTCCGGGGAGCTGTTTTTT. This encodes CASSLTSGNSGELFF. The chain recombines TRBV18 with TRBJ2-2, with D possibly being TRBD1 (5 bases). The V gene's germline CDR1 is KGHSH and CDR2 LQKENI. The CDR3 runs to 15 residues. Supplemented by reference TRBV18 and TRBJ2-2, the full variable domain reads NAGVMQNPRHLVRRRGQEARLRCSPMKGHSHVYWYRQLPEEGLKFMVYLQKENIIDESGMPKERFSAEFPKEGPSILRIQQVVRGDSAAYFCASSLTSGNSGELFFGEGSRLTVL.

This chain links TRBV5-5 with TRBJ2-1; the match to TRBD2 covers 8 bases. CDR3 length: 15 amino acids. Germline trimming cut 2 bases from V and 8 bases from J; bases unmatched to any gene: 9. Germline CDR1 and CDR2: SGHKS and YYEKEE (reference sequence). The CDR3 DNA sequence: TGTGCCAGCAGCTTAGCGGGAGAGGTCGGCCATGAGCAGTTCTTC. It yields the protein CASSLAGEVGHEQFF.

The DNA of the CDR3 is TGTGCCAGCAGTTCCTCGGATCAGCCCCAGCATTTT. Amino acids: CASSSSDQPQHF. The rearrangement joins TRBV6-5 to TRBJ1-5, with D unclear. The CDR3 is 12 amino acids. Germline V gene lookup returns CDR1 MNHEY and CDR2 SVGAGI. With 4 bases removed from V and 5 bases from J, the gap between germline ends came to 6 bases.

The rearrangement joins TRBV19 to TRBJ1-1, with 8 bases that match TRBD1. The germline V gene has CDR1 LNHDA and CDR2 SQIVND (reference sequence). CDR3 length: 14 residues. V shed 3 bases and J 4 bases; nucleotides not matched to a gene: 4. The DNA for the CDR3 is TGTGCCAGTAGTATCACAGGGGGGATCACTGAAGCTTTCTTT. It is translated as CASSITGGITEAFF. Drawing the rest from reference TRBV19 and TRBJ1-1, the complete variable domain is DGGITQSPKYLFRKEGQNVTLSCEQNLNHDAMYWYRQDPGQGLRLIYYSQIVNDFQKGDIAEGYSVSREKKESFPLTVTSAQKNPTAFYLCASSITGGITEAFFGQGTRLTVV.

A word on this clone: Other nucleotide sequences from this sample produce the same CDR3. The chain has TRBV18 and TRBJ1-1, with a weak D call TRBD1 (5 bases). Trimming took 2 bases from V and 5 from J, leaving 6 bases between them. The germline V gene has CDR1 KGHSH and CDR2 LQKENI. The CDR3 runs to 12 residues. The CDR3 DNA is TGTGCCAGCTCACCAGGGGCTACTGAAGCTTTCTTT. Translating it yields CASSPGATEAFF.

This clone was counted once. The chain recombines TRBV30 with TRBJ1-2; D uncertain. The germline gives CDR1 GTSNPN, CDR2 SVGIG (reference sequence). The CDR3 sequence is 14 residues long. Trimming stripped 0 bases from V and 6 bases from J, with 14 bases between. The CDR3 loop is CAWSVLGIKDGYTF. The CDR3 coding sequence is TGTGCCTGGAGTGTACTCGGTATTAAGGATGGCTACACCTTC. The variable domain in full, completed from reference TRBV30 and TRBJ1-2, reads SQTIHQWPATLVQPVGSPLSLECTVEGTSNPNLYWYRQAAGRGLQLLFYSVGIGQISSEVPQNLSASRPQDRQFILSSKKLLLSDSGFYLCAWSVLGIKDGYTFGSGTRLTVV.

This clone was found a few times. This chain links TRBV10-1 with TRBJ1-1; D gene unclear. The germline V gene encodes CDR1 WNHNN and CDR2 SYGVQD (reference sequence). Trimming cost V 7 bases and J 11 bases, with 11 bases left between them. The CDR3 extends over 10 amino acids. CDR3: CASTAPNAFF. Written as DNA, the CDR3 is TGCGCCAGCACCGCCCCTAACGCTTTCTTT.